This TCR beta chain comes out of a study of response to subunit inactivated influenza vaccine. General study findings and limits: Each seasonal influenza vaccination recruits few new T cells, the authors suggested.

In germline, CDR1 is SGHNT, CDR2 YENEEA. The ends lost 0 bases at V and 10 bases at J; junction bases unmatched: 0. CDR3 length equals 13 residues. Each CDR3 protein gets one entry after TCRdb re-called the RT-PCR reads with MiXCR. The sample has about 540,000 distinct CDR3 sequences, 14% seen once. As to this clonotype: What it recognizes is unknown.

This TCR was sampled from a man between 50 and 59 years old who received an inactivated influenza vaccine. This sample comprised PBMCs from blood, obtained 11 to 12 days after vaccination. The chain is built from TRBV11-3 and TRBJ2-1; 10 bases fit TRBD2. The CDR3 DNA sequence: TGTGCCAGCAGCTTAGAGGGACTAGCGGAGCAGTTCTTC. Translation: CASSLEGLAEQFF.